The text below deals with one T cell receptor (beta chain). The data originate from a study of blood T cell repertoires in COVID-19. Trimming at V came to 4 bases and at J to 0 bases, leaving 4 bases not matched to a gene. This CDR3 spans 16 amino acids. In germline, CDR1 is MNHEY, CDR2 SMNVEV (reference sequence). In the authors' workflow: The assay estimated nucleated cells by amplifying reference gene primers. TCRdb's table, derived via immunoSEQ multiplex PCR, lists solely in-frame clones and lacks some. V, J and clone size derive from that table, while D and trimming were established from the DNA sequence. Altogether more than 60,000 clones are present, roughly 85% being singletons, with the ten largest covering around 16%.

This clonotype was sampled from a human donor in a cohort sampled during active COVID-19. Sample: peripheral blood. The chain is built from TRBV27 and TRBJ2-2; 8 nucleotides agree with TRBD1. CDR3 in amino acids: CASSSIQGANTGELFF. The CDR3 DNA reads as TGTGCCAGCAGTTCCATACAGGGGGCGAACACCGGGGAGCTGTTTTTT.